The 6 T cell receptor delta chains listed next were all sequenced from one sample in a study of delta chains in infants with herpesvirus infections. TCR cDNA was made from PBMC RNA with gamma- and delta-chain-specific primers. TCRdb used CATT to re-call clones from the RT-PCR reads. The sample yields over 1,000 delta-chain clones, roughly 8.2% seen once. Source: peripheral blood, taken at time point 2 of longitudinal follow-up. The receptor set was obtained from a human donor who was a Ugandan infant, either HIV-exposed or HIV-unexposed (not recorded which).

This clone has only a few counts. This rearrangement joins TRDV1 to TRDJ1, with a weak D call TRDD3 (6 bases). Trimming left V 2 bases short and J 0 bases short, with 16 bases between. From germline, CDR1 is TSWWSYY and CDR2 QGS. The CDR3 spans 17 residues. Here the CDR3 DNA reads TGTGCTCTTGGGGAAGGCGGGGATTGGGCGGACACCGATAAACTCATCTTT. This gives the protein CALGEGGDWADTDKLIF.

For this clone: This may be a read error, as it is one base from a much larger clone. The rearrangement joins TRDV2 to TRDJ1; D is unresolved. The J gene is not listed in TCRdb, so it was assigned here from a DNA match to germline. The CDR3 has 14 residues. Per germline, CDR1 GEAIGNYY and CDR2 EKD. CDR3 sequence reads: CACDSLIITGKLIF. Written as DNA, the CDR3 is TGTGCCTGTGACTCTCTCATCATAACCGGTAAACTCATCTTT.

By share, this clone ranks as large. The rearrangement joins TRAV29/DV5 to TRDJ2; 13 bases are a match to TRDD3. The CDR3 sequence is 27 residues long. Trimming at V came to 4 bases and at J to 0 bases, leaving 36 bases not matched to a gene. Germline V lookup: CDR1 NSMFDY, CDR2 ISSIKDK. The CDR3 protein is CAAFAFLRPSFLLGDTLRSALTAQLFF. In DNA form, the CDR3 reads TGTGCAGCATTCGCCTTCCTACGCCCCTCTTTCCTACTGGGGGATACGTTAAGGTCCGCTTTGACAGCACAACTCTTCTTT.

This clone counts as medium-sized. V is TRDV1 and J is TRDJ1, with 7 bases aligning to TRDD3. Losses at the gene ends were 3 bases for V and 0 bases for J; bases not matched to a gene: 19. Germline V gene sequence: CDR1 TSWWSYY, CDR2 QGS. This CDR3 region has 20 residues. The CDR3 sequence: CALGDVQNGSLGVYTDKLIF. CDR3 nucleotide sequence: TGTGCTCTTGGGGATGTGCAAAACGGATCCCTGGGGGTCTACACCGATAAACTCATCTTT.

The chain recombines TRDV1 with TRDJ1; unclear D gene. The J gene, absent from TCRdb, was called here by matching the DNA to germline. The CDR3 length is 12 residues. V lost 1 base, J lost 3 bases, and 3 bases lay in between. Looked up from germline, CDR1 is TSWWSYY and CDR2 is QGS. The CDR3 region is CALGERPDKLIF. The DNA for the CDR3 is TGTGCTCTTGGGGAACGGCCCGATAAACTCATCTTT.

This clone is termed medium-sized. V gene TRDV1 combines with J gene TRDJ1; 13 nucleotides match TRDD3. The CDR3 has 21 amino acids. Germline assignment: CDR1 TSWWSYY and CDR2 QGS. After removal of 1 base from V and 3 bases from J, the junction contained 17 bases not matched to a gene. This CDR3 reads CALGEPPGDYWGIRTSDKLIF. The DNA for the CDR3 is TGTGCTCTTGGGGAACCCCCGGGGGATTACTGGGGGATACGCACCTCCGATAAACTCATCTTT.